These 22 T cell receptor beta chains came from one sample sequenced in a study of shared clonotypes between healthy human individuals. The repertoire was sequenced with immunoSEQ multiplex PCR; TCRdb's copy has only in-frame clones and lacks some. The sample yields about 2.4 million clones, 93% seen once. The sequenced material came from naive CD4+ T cells from PBMCs. Subset: CD45RA+ positively selected. All receptors come from a man aged 18 to 30 in good health. Some clones in this sample may be carry-over from other donors' samples.

Remarks on this clone: Distinct nucleotide sequences in the sample also encode this CDR3. The CDR3 region is CASSEEGGNQPQHF. CDR3 nucleotides: TGTGCCAGCAGTGAAGAAGGGGGCAATCAGCCCCAGCATTTT. The chain couples TRBV6-1 to TRBJ1-5; TRBD1 is a possible D gene (5 bases). Germline V CDR1 and CDR2: MNHNS, SASEGT. V gave up 1 base and J gave up 2 bases, with 6 bases separating them. There are 14 residues in the CDR3.

The chain couples TRBV6-1 to TRBJ1-2; 9 nucleotides match TRBD1. The V gene's germline CDR1 is MNHNS and CDR2 SASEGT. CDR3 length equals 13 residues. V was pared by 4 bases and J by 6 bases, with 3 bases of the junction left unmatched. The CDR3 DNA sequence: TGTGCCAGCAGTGGATGGGACAGGGATGGCTACACCTTC. It is translated as CASSGWDRDGYTF.

The genes are TRBV5-1 and TRBJ2-5; 7 bases are a match to TRBD2. The germline gives CDR1 SGHRS, CDR2 YFSETQ. CDR3 length: 16 amino acids. J gave up 5 bases and V 0 bases, and 10 bases lay outside the gene matches. The CDR3 sequence is CASSLEPTGGTETQYF. The CDR3 DNA reads TGCGCCAGCAGCTTGGAACCGACGGGAGGAACCGAGACCCAGTACTTC.

V usage is TRBV28 and J usage is TRBJ1-3; D gene ambiguous. V was shortened by 1 base and J by 1 base, with 8 bases between the two germline ends. Germline CDR1 and CDR2: MDHEN and SYDVKM. The CDR3 contains 15 residues. CDR3 nucleotides: TGTGCCAGCAGTTTATTAGTACGATCTGGAAACACCATATATTTT. Its translation is CASSLLVRSGNTIYF.

This rearrangement joins TRBV11-2 to TRBJ2-5, with D perhaps matching TRBD1 (6 bases). The germline V gene encodes CDR1 SGHAT and CDR2 FQNNGV. V lost 5 bases and J 4 bases, leaving 17 bases between the germline ends. There are 15 residues in the CDR3. CDR3 in DNA: TGTGCCAGCAGCCGGGGCGGCGGCAGGGGAGAGACCCAGTACTTC. It codes for CASSRGGGRGETQYF. The variable domain in full, with the rest retrieved from reference TRBV11-2 and TRBJ2-5, is EAGVAQSPRYKIIEKRQSVAFWCNPISGHATLYWYQQILGQGPKLLIQFQNNGVVDDSQLPKDRFSAERLKGVDSTLKIQPAKLEDSAVYLCASSRGGGRGETQYFGPGTRLLVL.

This clone was seen a handful of times. The V call is TRBV9, the J call TRBJ1-1; D might be TRBD1 (6 bases). V shed 6 bases and J shed 3 bases, with 18 bases lying between them. From germline, CDR1 is SGDLS and CDR2 YYNGEE. The CDR3 spans 15 residues. The CDR3 protein is CASTAPGPGDTEAFF. The CDR3 bases are TGTGCCAGCACCGCCCCGGGTCCAGGGGACACTGAAGCTTTCTTT.

The chain joins TRBV6-5 to TRBJ2-6; D is possibly TRBD1 (6 bases). Trimming left V 2 bases short and J 5 bases short, with 13 bases between. The CDR3 contains 16 residues. Germline lookup yields CDR1 MNHEY and CDR2 SVGAGI. CDR3 in amino acids: CASSYIHRAWANVLTF. DNA for the CDR3: TGTGCCAGCAGTTACATACACAGGGCGTGGGCCAACGTCCTGACTTTC.

The DNA for the CDR3 is TGTGCCAGCAGTGCAACAGGGGTGTACACTGAAGCTTTCTTT. It is translated as CASSATGVYTEAFF. The chain carries TRBV6-1 and TRBJ1-1, with TRBD1 matching 7 bases. Germline V CDR1 and CDR2: MNHNS, SASEGT. This CDR3 is built from 14 residues. The ends lost 4 bases at V and 3 bases at J; junction bases unmatched: 5.

The V call is TRBV5-4, the J call TRBJ2-5, with 7 nucleotides matching TRBD1. The V gene's germline CDR1 is SGHNT and CDR2 YYREEE (reference sequence). With 4 bases clipped from V and 0 bases from J, the junction kept 6 bases outside the gene matches. There are 15 residues in the CDR3. The chain's CDR3 is CASSATGQNQETQYF. As DNA, the CDR3 is TGTGCCAGCAGCGCGACGGGACAGAACCAAGAGACCCAGTACTTC. The complete variable domain, with remaining parts taken from reference TRBV5-4 and TRBJ2-5, reads ETGVTQSPTHLIKTRGQQVTLRCSSQSGHNTVSWYQQALGQGPQFIFQYYREEENGRGNFPPRFSGLQFPNYSSELNVNALELDDSALYLCASSATGQNQETQYFGPGTRLLVL.

The chain combines TRBV30 with TRBJ1-2, with no clear D. V shed 0 bases and J shed 7 bases, with 6 bases lying between them. Per germline, CDR1 GTSNPN and CDR2 SVGIG (reference sequence). The CDR3 consists of 11 residues. The CDR3 DNA follows: TGTGCCTGGAGTGTATTTTCTGGCTACACCTTC. This gives the protein CAWSVFSGYTF.

A note on this clone: Distinct nucleotide sequences in the sample also encode this CDR3. V usage is TRBV5-4 and J usage is TRBJ1-4; 9 nucleotides agree with TRBD1. This CDR3 is 14 amino acids long. V dropped 4 bases and J dropped 5; count of bases not matched to a gene: 3. The V gene's germline CDR1 is SGHNT and CDR2 YYREEE (reference sequence). The chain's CDR3 is CASSLQGANEKLFF. CDR3 in DNA: TGTGCCAGCAGCCTACAGGGGGCGAATGAAAAACTGTTTTTT.

The chain has TRBV4-2 and TRBJ1-5, with TRBD1 identical over 10 bases. V was clipped by 4 bases and J by 0 bases; unmatched bases: 12. The germline CDR1 and CDR2 sequences are LGHNA and YNFKEQ. The CDR3 runs to 19 residues. The CDR3 loop reads CASSRTLTGGGYSNQPQHF. For the CDR3, the DNA is TGTGCCAGCAGCCGAACCTTGACAGGGGGCGGTTATAGCAATCAGCCCCAGCATTTT.

The rearrangement links TRBV5-1 to TRBJ2-1, with D possibly being TRBD2 (6 bases). This CDR3 comprises 17 residues. Trimming shortened V by 4 bases and J by 9 bases, and 26 bases separated the two germline ends. Germline CDR1 is SGHRS and CDR2 is YFSETQ. CDR3 coding DNA: TGCGCCAGCAGCACCGGGGGTATCAACGGGATTTTGGGTGAGCAGTTCTTC. Translated, it gives CASSTGGINGILGEQFF.

The rearrangement joins TRBV28 to TRBJ2-7; D possibly corresponds to TRBD1 (6 bases). Germline V gene sequence: CDR1 MDHEN, CDR2 SYDVKM. The CDR3 runs 15 residues. Trimming left V 6 bases short and J 3 bases short, with 18 bases between. Here the CDR3 DNA reads TGTGCCAGCAGACCCCAGGGGCGCTCCCTCTACGAGCAGTACTTC. Translated: CASRPQGRSLYEQYF.

The rearrangement uses TRBV5-4 and TRBJ1-6, with D unclear. The V gene lost 1 base and the J gene lost 6 bases, with 8 bases spanning the gap. The CDR3 length is 14 residues. Germline V gene lookup returns CDR1 SGHNT and CDR2 YYREEE (reference sequence). The CDR3 region is CASSLSWGNSPLHF. In nucleotides, the CDR3 is TGTGCCAGCAGCTTGTCTTGGGGTAATTCACCCCTCCACTTT. Drawing the rest from reference TRBV5-4 and TRBJ1-6, the complete variable domain is ETGVTQSPTHLIKTRGQQVTLRCSSQSGHNTVSWYQQALGQGPQFIFQYYREEENGRGNFPPRFSGLQFPNYSSELNVNALELDDSALYLCASSLSWGNSPLHFGNGTRLTVT.

As concerns this clone: Other DNA sequences in this sample translate to the same CDR3. The rearrangement joins TRBV28 to TRBJ2-1; no clear D gene. Germline CDR1 reads MDHEN; CDR2 reads SYDVKM. V dropped 3 bases and J dropped 8 bases, with 5 bases sitting between them. There are 11 residues in the CDR3. The CDR3 spells CASSFRDEQFF. CDR3 bases: TGTGCCAGCAGTTTCCGGGATGAGCAGTTCTTC.

The CDR3 bases are TGTGCCAGCAGTTTGGGGGACTACTCCTACGAGCAGTACTTC. Translation gives CASSLGDYSYEQYF. This rearrangement joins TRBV28 to TRBJ2-7; 7 nucleotides line up with TRBD2. CDR1 and CDR2 (germline): MDHEN, SYDVKM. Germline trimming cut 3 bases from V and 0 bases from J; bases unmatched to any gene: 2. CDR3 length: 14 amino acids.

This rearrangement joins TRBV18 to TRBJ2-5; 9 nucleotides agree with TRBD1. Germline V gene lookup returns CDR1 KGHSH and CDR2 LQKENI. The J segment lost 5 bases and the V segment lost 6 bases, leaving 10 bases of the junction unmatched. CDR3 size: 15 residues. This CDR3 is CASSLTDRGGETQYF. The CDR3 DNA is TGTGCCAGCTCCCTCACGGACAGGGGCGGTGAGACCCAGTACTTC.

Concerning this clone itself: The same CDR3 arises from other DNA sequences in this sample as well. The V call is TRBV7-9, the J call TRBJ2-3; no clear D gene. V dropped 3 bases and J dropped 0 bases, with 4 bases sitting between them. The germline CDR1 and CDR2 sequences are SEHNR and FQNEAQ (reference sequence). This CDR3 is 13 amino acids long. The CDR3: CASSLGSTDTQYF. Written as DNA, the CDR3 is TGTGCCAGCAGCTTGGGTAGCACAGATACGCAGTATTTT.

This chain uses TRBV9 with TRBJ2-3, with D tentatively TRBD2 (6 bases). Trimming removed 1 base from V and 2 bases from J, with 17 bases in between. The germline V gene encodes CDR1 SGDLS and CDR2 YYNGEE. This CDR3 contains 17 residues. CDR3 in amino acids: CASSVLPRERLTDTQYF. The CDR3 DNA sequence: TGTGCCAGCAGCGTACTTCCCCGGGAGCGGCTCACAGATACGCAGTATTTT.

The J gene is TRBJ2-3, the V gene TRBV4-1, with D perhaps matching TRBD1 or TRBD2 (5 bases each). Between the trimmed V and J ends, which lost 4 bases and 2 bases, there was a span of 10 bases. The CDR3 is made up of 14 amino acids. Germline V gene sequence: CDR1 MGHRA, CDR2 YSYEKL. CDR3 in amino acids: CASSRGRPTDTQYF. CDR3 DNA sequence: TGCGCCAGCAGCCGGGGACGACCCACAGATACGCAGTATTTT.

To note about this clone: Other DNA sequences in this sample translate to the same CDR3. The chain combines TRBV7-2 with TRBJ2-5, with no clear D. V dropped 2 bases and J dropped 5 bases, with 6 bases sitting between them. The CDR3 loop spans 12 amino acids. From germline, CDR1 is SGHTA and CDR2 FQGNSA. CDR3 sequence (DNA): TGTGCCAGCAGCTTACTGCGGGAGACCCAGTACTTC. Protein product: CASSLLRETQYF.